The clone carrying this T cell receptor beta chain has just one count. Method: immunoSEQ multiplex PCR; TCRdb's copy keeps in-frame clones and lacks some. Among a few hundred thousand clones, around nine tenths were seen once, and the ten largest hold about 4%. This record comes from a study of blood T cell repertoires in COVID-19. V was pared by 5 bases and J by 2 bases, with 22 bases between. CDR3 length: 17 residues. In germline, CDR1 is SEHNR, CDR2 FQNEAQ (reference sequence). Exposed enrollees had met someone with a PCR-confirmed or clinician-diagnosed COVID-19 case at some point within the 2 weeks before study entry.

This receptor was identified in a woman under 40 who had been exposed to COVID-19. The V call is TRBV7-9, the J call TRBJ2-7, with a possible D match to TRBD2 (6 bases). Source material: PBMCs or T cells enriched from blood (not recorded which). The CDR3 spells CASSGWDSLQRTYEQYF. For the CDR3, the DNA is TGTGCCAGCAGCGGCTGGGACTCCCTGCAGAGGACCTACGAGCAGTACTTC.